This T cell receptor (beta chain) is from a study of CD8 T cells in Susac syndrome. Whole-study findings and limits: It was acknowledged by the study that relatively few individuals were included in its TCR sequencing and HLA analysis.

Remarks on this clonotype: Its antigen remains unknown.

Reverse transcription of 0.5 to 1 ug RNA was performed with random hexamers. One entry per CDR3 protein, called by TCRdb with MiXCR from the immunoSEQ multiplex PCR reads. Counted here are approximately 190,000 distinct CDR3 sequences, over 90% occurring once; the ten biggest clones make up 0.093%. The V segment lost 0 bases and the J segment 0 bases; nucleotides outside the gene matches: 13. Germline V gene data show CDR1 as SGHRS and CDR2 as YFSETQ. The length of the CDR3 is 20 residues. The study sequenced TCR beta in blood CD8+ and CD4+ T cells. The multiple sclerosis controls consisted of treatment-naive patients with relapsing-remitting disease, either stable or active.

The sequence was collected from a human donor with multiple sclerosis. The chain uses TRBV5-1 and TRBJ2-1; 9 nucleotides match TRBD2. Input material: CD4+ T cells from PBMCs. The CDR3 coding sequence is TGCGCCAGCAGCTTGGGCCTAGCGGGACCCTTCCCCAACTCCTACAATGAGCAGTTCTTC. It translates to CASSLGLAGPFPNSYNEQFF.